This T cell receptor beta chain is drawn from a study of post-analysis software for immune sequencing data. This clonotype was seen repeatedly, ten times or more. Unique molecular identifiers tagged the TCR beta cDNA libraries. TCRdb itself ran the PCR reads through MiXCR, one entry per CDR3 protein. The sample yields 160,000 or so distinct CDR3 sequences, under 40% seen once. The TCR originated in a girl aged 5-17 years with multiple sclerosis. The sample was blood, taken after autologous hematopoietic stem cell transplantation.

The CDR3 here is CASSLEGRVVTQYF. The DNA for the CDR3 is TGTGCCAGCAGTTTAGAGGGCAGGGTTGTGACCCAGTACTTC. The rearrangement joins TRBV12-3 or TRBV12-4 to TRBJ2-5; D might be TRBD1 (5 bases). The CDR3 has 14 amino acids. V was cut by 1 base and J by 7 bases, with 13 bases left in between.